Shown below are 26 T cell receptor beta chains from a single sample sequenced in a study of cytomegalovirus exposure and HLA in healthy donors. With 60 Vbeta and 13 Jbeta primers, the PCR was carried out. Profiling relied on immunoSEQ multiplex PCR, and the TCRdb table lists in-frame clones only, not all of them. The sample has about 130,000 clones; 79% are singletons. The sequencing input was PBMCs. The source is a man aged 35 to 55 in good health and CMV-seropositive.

CDR3 amino acids: CASSRTGIEQYF. In DNA, the CDR3 is TGTGCCAGCAGCCGGACAGGGATTGAGCAGTACTTC. The V gene is TRBV6-5, the J gene TRBJ2-5, with 8 bases identical to TRBD1. CDR1 and CDR2 from the germline V gene are MNHEY and SVGAGI. The length of the CDR3 is 12 residues. J gave up 11 bases and V 6 bases, and 8 bases lay outside the gene matches.

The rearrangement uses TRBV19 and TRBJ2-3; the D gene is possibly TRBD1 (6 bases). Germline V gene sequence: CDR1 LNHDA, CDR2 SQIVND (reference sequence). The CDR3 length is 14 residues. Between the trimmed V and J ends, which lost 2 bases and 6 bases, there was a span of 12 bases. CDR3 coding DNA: TGTGCCAGTAGTATACGCAGGGGATACGATACGCAGTATTTT. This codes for CASSIRRGYDTQYF.

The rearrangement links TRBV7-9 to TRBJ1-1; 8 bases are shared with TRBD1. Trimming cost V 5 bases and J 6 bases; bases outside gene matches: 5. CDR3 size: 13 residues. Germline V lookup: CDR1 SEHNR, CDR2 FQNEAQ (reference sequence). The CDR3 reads CASSPDRGAEAFF. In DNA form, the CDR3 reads TGTGCCAGCAGCCCTGACAGGGGCGCTGAAGCTTTCTTT.

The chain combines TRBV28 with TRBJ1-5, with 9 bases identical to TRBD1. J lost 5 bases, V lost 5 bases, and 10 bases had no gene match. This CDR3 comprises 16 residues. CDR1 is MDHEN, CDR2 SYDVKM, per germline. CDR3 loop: CASSAVQGAKYQPQHF. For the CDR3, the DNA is TGTGCCAGCAGTGCAGTACAGGGGGCCAAATATCAGCCCCAGCATTTT.

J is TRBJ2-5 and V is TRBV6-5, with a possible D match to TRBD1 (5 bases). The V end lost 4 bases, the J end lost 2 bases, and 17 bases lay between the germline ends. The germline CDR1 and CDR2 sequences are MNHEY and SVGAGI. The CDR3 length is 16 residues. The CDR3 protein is CASSLGLVPGQETQYF. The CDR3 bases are TGTGCCAGCAGTTTAGGTCTAGTCCCAGGGCAAGAGACCCAGTACTTC.

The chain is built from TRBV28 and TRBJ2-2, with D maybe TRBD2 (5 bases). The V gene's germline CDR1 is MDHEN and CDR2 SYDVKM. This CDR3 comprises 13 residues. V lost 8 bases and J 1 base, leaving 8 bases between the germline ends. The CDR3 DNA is TGTGCCAGCGGGAGTGTGAACACCGGGGAGCTGTTTTTT. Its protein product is CASGSVNTGELFF.

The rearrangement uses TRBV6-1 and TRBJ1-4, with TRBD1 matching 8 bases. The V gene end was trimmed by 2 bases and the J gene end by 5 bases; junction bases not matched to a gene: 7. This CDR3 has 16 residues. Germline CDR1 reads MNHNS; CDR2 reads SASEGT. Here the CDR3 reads CASSEFVGQGNEKLFF. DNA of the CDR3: TGTGCCAGCAGTGAATTCGTTGGACAGGGAAATGAAAAACTGTTTTTT.

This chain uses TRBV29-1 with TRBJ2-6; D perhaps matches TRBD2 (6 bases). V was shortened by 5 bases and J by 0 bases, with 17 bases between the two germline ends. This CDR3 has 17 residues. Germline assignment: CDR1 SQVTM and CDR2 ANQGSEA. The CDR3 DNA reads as TGCAGCGTTTTTTTTGCGGGGACTGTCTCTGGGGCCAACGTCCTGACTTTC. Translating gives CSVFFAGTVSGANVLTF.

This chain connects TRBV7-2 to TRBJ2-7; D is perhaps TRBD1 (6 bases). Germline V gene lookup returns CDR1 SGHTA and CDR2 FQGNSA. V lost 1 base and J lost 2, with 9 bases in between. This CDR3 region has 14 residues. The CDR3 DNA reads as TGTGCCAGCAGCTTAGGGGCAGGGGCCTACGAGCAGTACTTC. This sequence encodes CASSLGAGAYEQYF.

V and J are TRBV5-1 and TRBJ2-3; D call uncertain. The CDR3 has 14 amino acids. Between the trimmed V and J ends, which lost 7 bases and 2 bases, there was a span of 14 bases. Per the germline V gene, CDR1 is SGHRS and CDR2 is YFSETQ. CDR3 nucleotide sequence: TGCGCCAGCGGGTCGACAAACCCCACAGATACGCAGTATTTT. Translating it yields CASGSTNPTDTQYF.

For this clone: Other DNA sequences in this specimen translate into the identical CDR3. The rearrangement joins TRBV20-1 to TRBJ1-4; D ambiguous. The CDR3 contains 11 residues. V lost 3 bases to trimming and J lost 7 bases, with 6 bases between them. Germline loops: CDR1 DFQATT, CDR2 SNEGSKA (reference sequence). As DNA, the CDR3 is TGCAGTGCTAGCGGGGTTGAAAAACTGTTTTTT. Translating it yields CSASGVEKLFF.

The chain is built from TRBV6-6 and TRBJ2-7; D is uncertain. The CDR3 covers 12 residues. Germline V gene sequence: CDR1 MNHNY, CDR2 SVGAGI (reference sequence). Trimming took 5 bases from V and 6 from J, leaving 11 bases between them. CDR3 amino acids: CASSIRLFEQYF. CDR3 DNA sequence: TGTGCCAGCAGTATTCGACTGTTCGAGCAGTACTTC.

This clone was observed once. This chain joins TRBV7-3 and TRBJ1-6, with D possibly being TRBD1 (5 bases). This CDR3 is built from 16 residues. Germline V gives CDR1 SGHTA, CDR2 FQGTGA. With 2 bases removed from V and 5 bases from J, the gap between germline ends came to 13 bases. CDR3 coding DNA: TGTGCCAGCAGCTTAGTAGGGACTGGGAATAATTCACCCCTCCACTTT. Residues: CASSLVGTGNNSPLHF. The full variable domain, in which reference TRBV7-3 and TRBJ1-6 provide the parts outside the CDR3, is GAGVSQTPSNKVTEKGKYVELRCDPISGHTALYWYRQSLGQGPEFLIYFQGTGAADDSGLPNDRFFAVRPEGSVSTLKIQRTERGDSAVYLCASSLVGTGNNSPLHFGNGTRLTVT.

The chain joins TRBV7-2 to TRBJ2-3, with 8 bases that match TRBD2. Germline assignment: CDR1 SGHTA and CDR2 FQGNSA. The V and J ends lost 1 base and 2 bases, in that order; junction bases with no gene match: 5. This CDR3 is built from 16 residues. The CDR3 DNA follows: TGTGCCAGCAGCTTAGTGCTAGCGGGCCACACAGATACGCAGTATTTT. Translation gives CASSLVLAGHTDTQYF.

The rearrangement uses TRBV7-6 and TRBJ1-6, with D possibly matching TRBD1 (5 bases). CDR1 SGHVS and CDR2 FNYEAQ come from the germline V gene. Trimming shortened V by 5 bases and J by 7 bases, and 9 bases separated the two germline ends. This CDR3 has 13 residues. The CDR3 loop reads CASSPGLNSPLHF. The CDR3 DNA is TGTGCCAGCAGCCCGGGACTAAATTCACCCCTCCACTTT.

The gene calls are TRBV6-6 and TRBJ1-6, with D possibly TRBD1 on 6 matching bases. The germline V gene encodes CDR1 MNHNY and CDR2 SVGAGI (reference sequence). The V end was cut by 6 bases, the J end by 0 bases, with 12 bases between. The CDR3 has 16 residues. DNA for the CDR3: TGTGCCAGCAGGGATACAGGGAGCTCCTATAATTCACCCCTCCACTTT. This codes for CASRDTGSSYNSPLHF.

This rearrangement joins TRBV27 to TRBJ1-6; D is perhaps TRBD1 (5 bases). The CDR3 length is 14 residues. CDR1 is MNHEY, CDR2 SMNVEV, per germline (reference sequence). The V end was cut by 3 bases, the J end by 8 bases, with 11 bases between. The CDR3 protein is CASSFVREDSPLHF. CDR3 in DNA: TGTGCCAGCAGTTTTGTCAGGGAAGATTCACCCCTCCACTTT.

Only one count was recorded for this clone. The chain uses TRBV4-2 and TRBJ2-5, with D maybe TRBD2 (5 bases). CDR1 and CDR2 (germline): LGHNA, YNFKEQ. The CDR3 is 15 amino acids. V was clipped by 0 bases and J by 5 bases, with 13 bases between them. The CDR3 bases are TGTGCCAGCAGCCAAGATTTAGCTAGCTGGGAGACCCAGTACTTC. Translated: CASSQDLASWETQYF.

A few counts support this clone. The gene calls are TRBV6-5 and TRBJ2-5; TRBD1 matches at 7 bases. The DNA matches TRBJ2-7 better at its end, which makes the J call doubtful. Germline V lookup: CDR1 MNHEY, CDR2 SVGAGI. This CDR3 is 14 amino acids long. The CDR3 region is CASSYFRDSYEQYF. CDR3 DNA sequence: TGTGCCAGCAGTTACTTCCGGGACAGCTACGAGCAGTACTTC.

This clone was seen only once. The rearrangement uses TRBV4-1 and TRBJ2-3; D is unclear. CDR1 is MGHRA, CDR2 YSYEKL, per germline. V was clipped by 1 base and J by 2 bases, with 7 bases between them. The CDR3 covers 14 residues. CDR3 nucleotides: TGCGCCAGCAGCCAAGGGGCATTCACAGATACGCAGTATTTT. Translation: CASSQGAFTDTQYF.

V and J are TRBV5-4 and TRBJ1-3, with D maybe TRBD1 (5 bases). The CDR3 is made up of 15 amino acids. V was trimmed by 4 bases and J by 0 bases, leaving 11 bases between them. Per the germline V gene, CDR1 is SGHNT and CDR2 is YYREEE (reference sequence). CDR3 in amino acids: CASSTQGVSGNTIYF. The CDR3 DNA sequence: TGTGCCAGCAGCACCCAGGGTGTCTCTGGAAACACCATATATTTT.

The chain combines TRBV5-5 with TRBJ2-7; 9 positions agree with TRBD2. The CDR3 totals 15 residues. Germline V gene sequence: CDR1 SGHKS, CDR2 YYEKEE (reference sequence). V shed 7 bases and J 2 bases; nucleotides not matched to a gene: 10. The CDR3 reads CASGSGVAGAYEQYF. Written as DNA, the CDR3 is TGTGCCAGCGGTTCAGGCGTAGCGGGAGCCTACGAGCAGTACTTC.

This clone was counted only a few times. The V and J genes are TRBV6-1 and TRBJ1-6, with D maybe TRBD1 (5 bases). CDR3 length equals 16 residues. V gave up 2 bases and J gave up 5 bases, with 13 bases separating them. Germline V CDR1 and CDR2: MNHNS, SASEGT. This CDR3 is CASSENPRQNNSPLHF. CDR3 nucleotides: TGTGCCAGCAGTGAAAATCCCCGACAGAATAATTCACCCCTCCACTTT.

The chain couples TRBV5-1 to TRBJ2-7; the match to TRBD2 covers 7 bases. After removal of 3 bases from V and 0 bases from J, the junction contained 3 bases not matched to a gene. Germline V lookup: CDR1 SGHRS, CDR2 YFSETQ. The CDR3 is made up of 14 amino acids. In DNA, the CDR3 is TGCGCCAGCAGCTCAGCGGGACTCTCCTACGAGCAGTACTTC. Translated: CASSSAGLSYEQYF.

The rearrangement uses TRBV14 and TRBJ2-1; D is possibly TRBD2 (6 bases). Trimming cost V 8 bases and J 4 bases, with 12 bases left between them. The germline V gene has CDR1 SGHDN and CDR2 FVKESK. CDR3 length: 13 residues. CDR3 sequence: CASAWGVYNEQFF. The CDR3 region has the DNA TGTGCCAGCGCTTGGGGGGTATACAATGAGCAGTTCTTC.

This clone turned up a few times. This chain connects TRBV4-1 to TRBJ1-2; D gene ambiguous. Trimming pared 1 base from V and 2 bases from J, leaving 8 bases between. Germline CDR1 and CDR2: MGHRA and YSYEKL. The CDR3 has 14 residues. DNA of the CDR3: TGCGCCAGCAGCCAAGGTACAAAGAACTATGGCTACACCTTC. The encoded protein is CASSQGTKNYGYTF.